The 21 T cell receptor beta chains below all came from one sample that was sequenced in a study of cytomegalovirus exposure and HLA in healthy donors. Measured with immunoSEQ multiplex PCR; TCRdb has only the in-frame clones, and not every one. The data show 35,000 to 50,000 clones, 93% seen once. The source material was PBMCs. These TCRs come from a woman aged 18 to 35 in good health and CMV-seronegative.

This sequence joins TRBV5-1 and TRBJ2-2; D remains unclear. V lost 0 bases and J 8 bases, leaving 8 bases between the germline ends. Germline V gene lookup returns CDR1 SGHRS and CDR2 YFSETQ. This CDR3 region has 13 residues. The CDR3 is CASSLVLFGELFF. The CDR3 nucleotides are TGCGCCAGCAGCTTGGTTTTATTTGGGGAGCTGTTTTTT.

The V and J genes are TRBV5-6 and TRBJ1-5, with TRBD1 identical over 7 bases. V shed 4 bases, J shed 0 bases, and the junction held 4 bases outside the gene matches. The CDR3 spans 15 residues. Germline V CDR1 and CDR2: SGHDT, YYEEEE. The CDR3 spells CASSLTGRSNQPQHF. The CDR3, as DNA: TGTGCCAGCAGCCTGACAGGGCGTAGCAATCAGCCCCAGCATTTT. Complete variable domain (other parts from reference TRBV5-6 and TRBJ1-5): DAGVTQSPTHLIKTRGQQVTLRCSPKSGHDTVSWYQQALGQGPQFIFQYYEEEERQRGNFPDRFSGHQFPNYSSELNVNALLLGDSALYLCASSLTGRSNQPQHFGDGTRLSIL.

The genes are TRBV5-8 and TRBJ1-6; 7 nucleotides line up with TRBD1. J was trimmed by 5 bases and V by 7 bases; bases with no gene match: 3. Per germline, CDR1 SGHTS and CDR2 YDEGEE. The CDR3 consists of 13 residues. The CDR3 DNA is TGTGCCAGCCCGACAGGGAATAATTCACCCCTCCACTTT. Encoded protein: CASPTGNNSPLHF.

This chain joins TRBV27 and TRBJ2-1; 11 positions match TRBD1. The V segment lost 4 bases and the J segment 12 bases; nucleotides outside the gene matches: 14. Looked up from germline, CDR1 is MNHEY and CDR2 is SMNVEV (reference sequence). This CDR3 has 16 residues. The DNA for the CDR3 is TGTGCCAGCAGTTCCTCCGGGACAGGGGGTAGGGCGATGCAGTTCTTC. This translates into CASSSSGTGGRAMQFF.

The chain joins TRBV6-1 to TRBJ1-5; D is uncertain. The germline gives CDR1 MNHNS, CDR2 SASEGT. There are 15 residues in the CDR3. The V gene lost 4 bases and the J gene lost 0 bases, with 10 bases spanning the gap. CDR3 DNA: TGTGCCAGCAGTGCCTCCTTTTATAGCAATCAGCCCCAGCATTTT. It encodes CASSASFYSNQPQHF.

V is TRBV28 and J is TRBJ1-1; 12 bases align to TRBD1. The CDR3 totals 19 residues. Germline assignment: CDR1 MDHEN and CDR2 SYDVKM. With V trimmed by 5 bases and J by 3 bases, 16 bases remained unmatched. This CDR3 reads CASSAYLTGTGGGHTEAFF. CDR3 in DNA: TGTGCCAGCAGTGCTTACCTCACCGGGACAGGGGGCGGCCACACTGAAGCTTTCTTT.

The chain couples TRBV28 to TRBJ1-1; 8 nucleotides match TRBD1. The trim removed 1 base at V and 4 bases at J, leaving 5 bases unmatched. The CDR3 is 15 amino acids. The germline gives CDR1 MDHEN, CDR2 SYDVKM. CDR3 sequence: CASSLFPGGVTEAFF. Written as DNA, the CDR3 is TGTGCCAGCAGTTTATTCCCAGGGGGCGTCACTGAAGCTTTCTTT.

The gene calls are TRBV7-3 and TRBJ2-3; D uncertain. The CDR3 has 12 residues. V lost 3 bases and J 1 base, leaving 2 bases between the germline ends. Germline V gene lookup returns CDR1 SGHTA and CDR2 FQGTGA. CDR3 in amino acids: CASSFGTDTQYF. The CDR3 nucleotides read TGTGCCAGCAGCTTCGGCACAGATACGCAGTATTTT.

V usage is TRBV5-4 and J usage is TRBJ1-1, with 8 positions matching TRBD1. Germline V gene lookup returns CDR1 SGHNT and CDR2 YYREEE (reference sequence). Trimming cost V 0 bases and J 8 bases; bases outside gene matches: 6. The CDR3 loop spans 14 amino acids. Here the CDR3 reads CASSLDQGAREAFF. The DNA for the CDR3 is TGTGCCAGCAGCTTGGATCAGGGGGCTAGGGAAGCTTTCTTT.

The V gene is TRBV9, the J gene TRBJ2-1, with 11 bases fitting TRBD2. V shed 5 bases and J 4 bases; nucleotides not matched to a gene: 5. This CDR3 comprises 15 residues. Germline loops: CDR1 SGDLS, CDR2 YYNGEE. The CDR3 loop reads CASSLGLADYNEQFF. In DNA, the CDR3 is TGTGCCAGCAGTCTGGGACTAGCGGATTACAATGAGCAGTTCTTC.

V usage is TRBV6-1 and J usage is TRBJ1-4, with 9 bases identical to TRBD1. Germline V gene sequence: CDR1 MNHNS, CDR2 SASEGT. This CDR3 contains 15 residues. With V trimmed by 8 bases and J by 8 bases, 12 bases remained unmatched. The CDR3 DNA follows: TGTGCCAGCTTGGATAGACAGGGGGTTAAAGAAAAACTGTTTTTT. Protein sequence: CASLDRQGVKEKLFF.

The rearrangement joins TRBV28 to TRBJ2-7; D is perhaps TRBD1 (6 bases). Trimming removed 5 bases from V and 4 bases from J, with 15 bases in between. This CDR3 is 14 amino acids long. Germline CDR1 MDHEN, CDR2 SYDVKM. The CDR3 loop is CASSLQQGTYEQYF. For the CDR3, the DNA is TGTGCCAGCAGTCTTCAACAGGGAACGTACGAGCAGTACTTC.

V is TRBV5-1 and J is TRBJ2-6, with TRBD1 matching 7 bases. V trimming: 4 bases; J trimming: 1 base; junction bases outside the gene matches: 11. The CDR3 spans 18 residues. CDR1 SGHRS and CDR2 YFSETQ come from the germline V gene. CDR3 residues: CASSQGQSPNSGANVLTF. In nucleotides, the CDR3 is TGCGCCAGCAGCCAGGGACAGAGTCCTAATTCTGGGGCCAACGTCCTGACTTTC.

The V and J genes are TRBV5-6 and TRBJ2-3; tentatively, D is TRBD1 (6 bases). The CDR3 covers 15 residues. V was clipped by 0 bases and J by 3 bases, with 11 bases between them. Germline V gene sequence: CDR1 SGHDT, CDR2 YYEEEE. The CDR3 nucleotides read TGTGCCAGCAGCTTGGGGGGGCGAGAGACAGATACGCAGTATTTT. This gives the protein CASSLGGRETDTQYF.

As DNA, the CDR3 is TGCGCCAGCAGCTTGGCCGGGGGGGAACGATCACCCCTCCACTTT. Translating it yields CASSLAGGERSPLHF. This chain joins TRBV5-1 and TRBJ1-6; tentatively, D is TRBD1 (5 bases). Trimming shortened V by 0 bases and J by 10 bases, and 14 bases separated the two germline ends. Germline V gene data show CDR1 as SGHRS and CDR2 as YFSETQ. The CDR3 sequence is 15 residues long.

The chain is built from TRBV7-3 and TRBJ2-1, with a tentative D call TRBD2 (5 bases). Looked up from germline, CDR1 is SGHTA and CDR2 is FQGTGA. V was pared by 8 bases and J by 5 bases, with 13 bases between. The CDR3 is made up of 13 amino acids. CDR3 nucleotide sequence: TGTGCCAGCGGAAAGGACTCGGACAATGAGCAGTTCTTC. Translating it yields CASGKDSDNEQFF.

This clone was seen a single time. J is TRBJ2-3 and V is TRBV6-5; TRBD2 agrees at 7 bases. Looked up from germline, CDR1 is MNHEY and CDR2 is SVGAGI. The trim removed 4 bases at V and 6 bases at J, leaving 10 bases unmatched. The CDR3 totals 15 residues. The CDR3 DNA reads TGTGCCAGCAGTTTTTCGGGGAGGGCCCTCGATACGCAGTATTTT. Protein: CASSFSGRALDTQYF.

CDR3 region: CASSYSNSGFGGYTF. The CDR3 nucleotides read TGTGCCAGCAGTTACTCGAATTCGGGGTTCGGGGGCTACACCTTC. The V gene is TRBV6-5, the J gene TRBJ1-2; no clear D. Germline-derived CDR1 and CDR2 are MNHEY and SVGAGI. Trimming cost V 0 bases and J 8 bases, with 16 bases left between them. This CDR3 contains 15 residues.

The rearrangement joins TRBV7-3 to TRBJ2-2, with TRBD2 identical over 10 bases. V shed 1 base and J 8 bases; nucleotides not matched to a gene: 10. The CDR3 has 17 amino acids. Germline loops: CDR1 SGHTA, CDR2 FQGTGA. The CDR3 loop is CASSLNIVSSGSGELFF. CDR3 DNA: TGTGCCAGCAGCTTAAATATCGTGTCTAGCGGGAGTGGGGAGCTGTTTTTT.

This clone was recorded once. This rearrangement joins TRBV10-3 to TRBJ1-5; possibly TRBD1 for D (6 bases). Germline CDR1 ENHRY, CDR2 SYGVKD. The CDR3 is made up of 13 amino acids. Trimming pared 6 bases from V and 1 base from J, leaving 7 bases between. This CDR3 reads CAIRDSSNQPQHF. The CDR3 DNA sequence: TGTGCCATCAGGGACAGCAGCAATCAGCCCCAGCATTTT.

The rearrangement uses TRBV29-1 and TRBJ2-5; no clear D. Germline CDR1 is SQVTM and CDR2 is ANQGSEA. The CDR3 has 10 residues. Trimming took off 6 bases at V and 5 bases at J, with 7 bases between the two ends. The DNA for the CDR3 is TGCAGCGTGTCCAGGGAGACCCAGTACTTC. It encodes CSVSRETQYF.